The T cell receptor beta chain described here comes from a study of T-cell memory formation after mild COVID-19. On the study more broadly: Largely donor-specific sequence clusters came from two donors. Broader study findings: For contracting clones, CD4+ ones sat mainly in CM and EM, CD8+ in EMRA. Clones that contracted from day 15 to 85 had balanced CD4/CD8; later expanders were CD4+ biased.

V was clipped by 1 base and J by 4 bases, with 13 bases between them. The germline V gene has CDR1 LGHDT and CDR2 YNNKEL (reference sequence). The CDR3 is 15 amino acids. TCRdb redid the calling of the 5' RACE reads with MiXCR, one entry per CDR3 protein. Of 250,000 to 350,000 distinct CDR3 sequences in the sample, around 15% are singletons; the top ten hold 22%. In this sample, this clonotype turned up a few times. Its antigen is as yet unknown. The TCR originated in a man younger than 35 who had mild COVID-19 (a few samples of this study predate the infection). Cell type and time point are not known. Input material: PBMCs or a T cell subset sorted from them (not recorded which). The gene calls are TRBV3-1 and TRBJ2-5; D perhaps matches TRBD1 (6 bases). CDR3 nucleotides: TGTGCCAGCAGCCAAGGGTGGGGGCAGGGAGAGACCCAGTACTTC. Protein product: CASSQGWGQGETQYF.